This entry lists 29 T cell receptor beta chains sequenced from one sample in a study of T cell responses to AZD1222 COVID-19 vaccine. Only in-frame clones appear in the TCRdb table, and some are missing; sequencing was by immunoSEQ multiplex PCR. Here the sample spans 200,000 or so clones, roughly 91% being singletons. Here the sequenced sample was peripheral blood, taken on day 0 of MenACWY control vaccination. The source of these receptors is an adult in good health.

There are a few counts of this clone. V and J are TRBV7-8 and TRBJ1-1; 7 positions match TRBD1. V lost 4 bases to trimming and J lost 3 bases; unmatched junction nucleotides: 5. This CDR3 is 14 amino acids long. Germline lookup yields CDR1 SGHVS and CDR2 FQNEAQ. CDR3 DNA sequence: TGTGCCAGCAGCTCCCGGGACAGAGACACTGAAGCTTTCTTT. Encoded protein: CASSSRDRDTEAFF.

The chain combines TRBV5-5 with TRBJ1-5; D gene unclear. The CDR3 runs 13 residues. The germline CDR1 and CDR2 sequences are SGHKS and YYEKEE (reference sequence). The ends were cut back, 4 bases at V and 9 bases at J, with 14 bases in the middle. CDR3 protein: CASSPPVGSPQHF. The CDR3 nucleotides are TGTGCCAGCAGCCCCCCGGTGGGGTCGCCCCAGCATTTT.

The chain is built from TRBV18 and TRBJ1-3; the D is unclear. V gave up 6 bases and J gave up 0 bases, with 24 bases separating them. CDR3 length: 19 residues. CDR1 and CDR2 from the germline V gene are KGHSH and LQKENI. CDR3 sequence reads: CASSPLDPSASNSGNTIYF. CDR3 in DNA: TGTGCCAGCTCCCCCCTAGATCCCTCAGCCTCCAACTCTGGAAACACCATATATTTT.

The J gene is TRBJ1-5, the V gene TRBV27; maybe TRBD1 (6 bases). The CDR3 consists of 17 residues. The germline V gene has CDR1 MNHEY and CDR2 SMNVEV (reference sequence). Trimming took 1 base from V and 7 from J, leaving 20 bases between them. CDR3 protein: CASSLYLGARPGQPQHF. The CDR3 DNA reads TGTGCCAGCAGTTTATACTTGGGGGCCCGGCCAGGGCAGCCCCAGCATTTT.

The chain combines TRBV19 with TRBJ2-2; D possibly uses TRBD1 or TRBD2 (7 bases each). CDR1 LNHDA and CDR2 SQIVND come from the germline V gene (reference sequence). The CDR3 extends over 16 amino acids. The germline V and J ends were trimmed by 7 bases and 4 bases, with 19 bases remaining between them. The CDR3 DNA sequence: TGTGCCAGTACCCCCTTGGGGAGGGGGCGCACCGGGGAGCTGTTTTTT. The encoded protein is CASTPLGRGRTGELFF.

This chain uses TRBV9 with TRBJ2-1, with TRBD2 identical over 8 bases. CDR3 length equals 16 residues. The ends lost 0 bases at V and 6 bases at J; junction bases unmatched: 8. Germline CDR1 SGDLS, CDR2 YYNGEE. CDR3 sequence: CASSVAAGTRGNEQFF. CDR3 nucleotide sequence: TGTGCCAGCAGCGTAGCGGCCGGGACTAGAGGCAATGAGCAGTTCTTC.

This chain connects TRBV30 to TRBJ2-5; weak D call: TRBD2 (5 bases). This CDR3 has 12 residues. V was pared by 1 base and J by 7 bases, with 10 bases between. Germline V gene lookup returns CDR1 GTSNPN and CDR2 SVGIG (reference sequence). Here the CDR3 reads CAWSEASGTQYF. The CDR3 DNA is TGTGCCTGGAGTGAGGCAAGCGGGACCCAGTACTTC.

Turning to this clone: This same CDR3 is encoded by further DNA sequences in the sample. The rearrangement links TRBV12-3 or TRBV12-4 to TRBJ1-5; D gene uncertain. There are 12 residues in the CDR3. Trimming removed 6 bases at V and 0 bases at J, with 3 bases between. CDR3: CASSFSNQPQHF. In DNA form, the CDR3 reads TGTGCCAGCAGCTTTAGCAATCAGCCCCAGCATTTT.

The chain recombines TRBV4-3 with TRBJ2-3, with 13 bases identical to TRBD2. Germline lookup yields CDR1 LGHNA and CDR2 YSLEER. The V segment lost 5 bases and the J segment 3 bases; nucleotides outside the gene matches: 5. There are 16 residues in the CDR3. The CDR3 reads CASSELAGGLTDTQYF. CDR3 nucleotide sequence: TGCGCCAGCAGCGAACTAGCGGGGGGGCTGACAGATACGCAGTATTTT.

The chain couples TRBV14 to TRBJ2-5, with D possibly being TRBD2 (6 bases). The CDR3 sequence is 15 residues long. The V and J ends lost 1 base and 5 bases respectively, with 14 bases between them. Germline V gives CDR1 SGHDN, CDR2 FVKESK. This CDR3 reads CASSQVRGQAETQYF. The CDR3 DNA is TGTGCCAGCAGCCAAGTGCGGGGCCAGGCGGAGACCCAGTACTTC.

This sequence joins TRBV5-1 and TRBJ1-2; tentatively, D is TRBD1 (5 bases). The germline V and J ends were trimmed by 5 bases and 6 bases, with 14 bases remaining between them. Germline V gene lookup returns CDR1 SGHRS and CDR2 YFSETQ. CDR3 length equals 13 residues. The CDR3 DNA reads TGCGCCAGCAGTTACGGACAAGACGATGGCTACACCTTC. This translates into CASSYGQDDGYTF.

The genes are TRBV11-2 and TRBJ2-1; TRBD2 aligns across 13 bases. Per germline, CDR1 SGHAT and CDR2 FQNNGV. After removal of 5 bases from V and 12 bases from J, the junction contained 7 bases not matched to a gene. This CDR3 spans 14 amino acids. The CDR3 loop is CASSPTSGGALQFF. In nucleotides, the CDR3 is TGTGCCAGCAGCCCAACTAGCGGGGGGGCCTTGCAGTTCTTC.

The gene calls are TRBV14 and TRBJ1-2, with D uncertain. The V and J ends lost 5 bases and 0 bases respectively, with 10 bases between them. Germline V gives CDR1 SGHDN, CDR2 FVKESK. This CDR3 has 14 residues. The CDR3 bases are TGTGCCAGCAGCGTCCAGGCCCCTAACTATGGCTACACCTTC. Amino acids: CASSVQAPNYGYTF.

The chain couples TRBV10-3 to TRBJ2-3; TRBD1 matches at 8 bases. V lost 3 bases to trimming and J lost 2 bases; unmatched junction nucleotides: 4. Germline CDR1 and CDR2: ENHRY and SYGVKD. CDR3 length: 15 amino acids. The CDR3 DNA is TGTGCCATCAGTGATGGGACAGGTCACACAGATACGCAGTATTTT. Protein sequence: CAISDGTGHTDTQYF.

This sequence joins TRBV9 and TRBJ2-3; D is unresolved. Germline-derived CDR1 and CDR2 are SGDLS and YYNGEE. Trimming cost V 1 base and J 0 bases, with 12 bases left between them. The CDR3 consists of 16 residues. This chain's CDR3 is CASSVISSISTDTQYF. The CDR3 nucleotides read TGTGCCAGCAGCGTAATATCCTCCATAAGCACAGATACGCAGTATTTT.

V usage is TRBV19 and J usage is TRBJ1-1; 9 nucleotides match TRBD1. Germline loops: CDR1 LNHDA, CDR2 SQIVND (reference sequence). Trimming cost V 7 bases and J 1 base; bases outside gene matches: 1. The CDR3 consists of 13 residues. The DNA of the CDR3 is TGTGCCAGTAAGGACAGGGGGAACACTGAAGCTTTCTTT. It encodes CASKDRGNTEAFF.

This chain links TRBV1 with TRBJ2-3; TRBD2, as called in the table, went unchecked against the DNA. TRBV1 is given as a pseudogene. The length of the CDR3 is 17 residues. This CDR3 is CTSSQLGLAGGTDTQYF. CDR3 coding DNA: TGCACCAGCAGCCAACTTGGACTAGCGGGGGGGACAGATACGCAGTATTTT.

V and J are TRBV27 and TRBJ2-6; the D is unclear. Germline CDR1 reads MNHEY; CDR2 reads SMNVEV (reference sequence). The ends were cut back, 3 bases at V and 5 bases at J, with 5 bases in the middle. The CDR3 runs 13 residues. CDR3 DNA sequence: TGTGCCAGCAGTTTGAACCGGGCCAACGTCCTGACTTTC. Residues: CASSLNRANVLTF.

The chain employs TRBV25-1 and TRBJ2-5, with D unresolved. The CDR3 sequence is 16 residues long. Germline lookup yields CDR1 MGHDK and CDR2 SYGVNS. V gave up 5 bases and J gave up 2 bases, with 18 bases separating them. The CDR3 DNA is TGTGCCAGCAGTCCGATGAAAGGGCGCCCTCAAGAGACCCAGTACTTC. Encoded protein: CASSPMKGRPQETQYF.

The rearrangement uses TRBV4-2 and TRBJ1-4; 8 positions match TRBD1. CDR1 LGHNA and CDR2 YNFKEQ come from the germline V gene. The CDR3 length is 18 residues. The V segment lost 3 bases and the J segment 0 bases; nucleotides outside the gene matches: 9. The CDR3 is CASSHQTGGDATNEKLFF. The CDR3 bases are TGTGCCAGCAGCCACCAAACAGGGGGGGACGCAACTAATGAAAAACTGTTTTTT.

This chain links TRBV30 with TRBJ2-7; D uncertain. With 3 bases removed from V and 2 bases from J, the gap between germline ends came to 5 bases. CDR1 and CDR2 from the germline V gene are GTSNPN and SVGIG (reference sequence). The CDR3 contains 11 residues. This CDR3 is CAWRRAYEQYF. CDR3 DNA sequence: TGTGCCTGGAGACGGGCCTACGAGCAGTACTTC.

The chain carries TRBV24-1 and TRBJ1-5, with D uncertain. Trimming took off 5 bases at V and 4 bases at J, with 5 bases between the two ends. The CDR3 is 12 amino acids. Germline CDR1 reads KGHDR; CDR2 reads SFDVKD. The CDR3 DNA follows: TGTGCCACCAGTGGTGCAAATCAGCCCCAGCATTTT. It encodes CATSGANQPQHF.

This chain links TRBV7-2 with TRBJ2-3; 8 bases line up with TRBD1. Per the germline V gene, CDR1 is SGHTA and CDR2 is FQGNSA. The CDR3 extends over 15 amino acids. The J segment lost 2 bases and the V segment lost 1 base, leaving 2 bases of the junction unmatched. This chain's CDR3 is CASSLDRGVTDTQYF. The CDR3 coding sequence is TGTGCCAGCAGCTTAGACAGGGGGGTCACAGATACGCAGTATTTT.

The chain carries TRBV27 and TRBJ2-1, with D unclear. Between the trimmed V and J ends, which lost 8 bases and 5 bases, there was a span of 10 bases. CDR3 length: 12 residues. The germline V gene has CDR1 MNHEY and CDR2 SMNVEV (reference sequence). The CDR3 region is CASRQYHNEQFF. The CDR3 DNA follows: TGTGCCAGCCGCCAATACCACAATGAGCAGTTCTTC.

The chain carries TRBV28 and TRBJ1-5; maybe TRBD1 (6 bases). V was cut by 8 bases and J by 0 bases, with 17 bases left in between. Per the germline V gene, CDR1 is MDHEN and CDR2 is SYDVKM. CDR3 length: 16 amino acids. The CDR3 protein is CASRPGHTISNQPQHF. CDR3 coding DNA: TGTGCCAGCCGACCGGGACACACAATTAGCAATCAGCCCCAGCATTTT.

The chain recombines TRBV4-2 with TRBJ1-2, with D tentatively TRBD1 (5 bases). Per germline, CDR1 LGHNA and CDR2 YNFKEQ. Trimming shortened V by 0 bases and J by 4 bases, and 12 bases separated the two germline ends. The CDR3 consists of 15 residues. This CDR3 is CASSQDEGFGYGYTF. CDR3 DNA sequence: TGTGCCAGCAGCCAAGATGAGGGGTTCGGCTATGGCTACACCTTC.

The chain recombines TRBV2 with TRBJ2-5; a weak D match, TRBD1 (6 bases). The germline CDR1 and CDR2 sequences are SNHLY and FYNNEI. Trimming removed 7 bases at V and 6 bases at J, with 12 bases between. The CDR3 has 12 residues. Written as DNA, the CDR3 is TGTGCCAGCAACATGGGGGCGAAGACCCAGTACTTC. It is translated as CASNMGAKTQYF.

The chain carries TRBV18 and TRBJ1-2, with 7 positions matching TRBD1. This CDR3 spans 13 amino acids. V lost 6 bases to trimming and J lost 6 bases; unmatched junction nucleotides: 7. The V gene's germline CDR1 is KGHSH and CDR2 LQKENI. The DNA for the CDR3 is TGTGCCAGCTCCGGGACAGAACTAGATGGCTACACCTTC. It translates to CASSGTELDGYTF.

The gene calls are TRBV7-2 and TRBJ1-6; a weak D match, TRBD1 (5 bases). Between the trimmed V and J ends, which lost 0 bases and 6 bases, there was a span of 12 bases. The CDR3 is made up of 16 amino acids. Germline V gene data show CDR1 as SGHTA and CDR2 as FQGNSA. In DNA, the CDR3 is TGTGCCAGCAGCTTAGCCCAGGGCTGGGCTAATTCACCCCTCCACTTT. Amino acid sequence: CASSLAQGWANSPLHF.